This T cell receptor (beta chain) was obtained from a study of CXCR3-negative and CXCR3-positive naive CD8 T cells. Study observations and caveats: When CXCR3-positive naive cells were set against CXCR3-negative naive cells, the former had more hydrophobic TRB CDR3s.

Naive CD8+ T cells showed a CD45RO-CCR7+CD27+CD95- phenotype. Germline V CDR1 and CDR2: SEHNR, FQNEAQ (reference sequence). The CDR3 runs 12 residues. Comment on this clonotype: Its target is unknown.

In preparing the TRB cDNA libraries, 5' RACE with UMI labels was used. TCRdb re-called the 5' RACE reads and catalogs CDR3 proteins one per entry, DNA excluded. This sample lists tens of thousands of distinct CDR3 sequences; its ten largest clones have 0.8% to 0.85%. The receptor comes from a human donor in good health. Some clones in this sample may be carry-over from other donors' samples. The specimen was naive CXCR3+ CD8+ T cells from blood. Subset of the sample: CD45RO-CCR7+CD27+CD95- naive CD8+ T cells expressing CXCR3 (TNR3+). The chain links TRBV7-9 to TRBJ1-2; the D gene TCRdb calls, TRBD1, cannot be checked with no DNA. CDR3 protein: CASSAPLDGYTF.